This T cell receptor (beta chain) was identified in a study of cytomegalovirus exposure and HLA in healthy donors. This clone has only a few counts. Its cognate antigen is unknown. Primers included in the PCR were 60 Vbeta and 13 Jbeta primers. Using immunoSEQ multiplex PCR, the repertoire was profiled, and TCRdb retains in-frame clones only, with some absent. This sample has about 93,000 clones, with over 70% found just once. J gave up 12 bases and V 5 bases, and 11 bases lay outside the gene matches. This CDR3 has 14 residues. Germline V gene sequence: CDR1 MNHNY, CDR2 SVGAGI (reference sequence). General study results and limits: The study recorded 150 to 200 TCR beta chains that were cytomegalovirus-associated. A missense DCLRE1C variant was associated with V- and J-gene trimming of TCR beta chains in a later analysis, and an independent cohort replicated the association. Among donors in an Asian-associated ancestry cluster, a later analysis reportedly found fewer N-insertions than the approximately 700-donor mean.

This clonotype was obtained from a boy aged 5-17 years in good health and CMV-seronegative. This chain uses TRBV6-6 with TRBJ1-1; TRBD1 agrees at 11 bases. Source material: PBMCs. CDR3 in amino acids: CASSDGQGAIKTFF. The CDR3 DNA reads as TGTGCCAGCAGTGACGGACAGGGGGCAATAAAAACTTTCTTT.